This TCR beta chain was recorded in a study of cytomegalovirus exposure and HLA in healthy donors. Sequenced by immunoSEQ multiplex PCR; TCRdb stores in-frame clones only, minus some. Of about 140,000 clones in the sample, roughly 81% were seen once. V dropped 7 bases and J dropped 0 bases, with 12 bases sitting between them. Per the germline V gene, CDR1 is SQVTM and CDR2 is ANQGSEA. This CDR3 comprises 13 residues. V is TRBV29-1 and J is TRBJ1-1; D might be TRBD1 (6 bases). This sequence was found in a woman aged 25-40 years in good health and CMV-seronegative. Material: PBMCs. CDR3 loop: CSAAGQMNTEAFF. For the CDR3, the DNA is TGCAGCGCAGCGGGACAAATGAACACTGAAGCTTTCTTT.